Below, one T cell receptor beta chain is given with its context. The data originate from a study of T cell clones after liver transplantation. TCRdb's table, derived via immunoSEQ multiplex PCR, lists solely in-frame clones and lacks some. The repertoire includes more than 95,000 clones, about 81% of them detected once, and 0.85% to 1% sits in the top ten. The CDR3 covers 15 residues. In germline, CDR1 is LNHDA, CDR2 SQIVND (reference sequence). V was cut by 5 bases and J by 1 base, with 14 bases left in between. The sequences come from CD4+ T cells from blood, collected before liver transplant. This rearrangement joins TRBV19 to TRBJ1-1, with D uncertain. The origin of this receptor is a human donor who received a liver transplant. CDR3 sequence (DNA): TGTGCCAGTAGTCCCACTAGGTGGGAGAACACTGAAGCTTTCTTT. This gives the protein CASSPTRWENTEAFF.